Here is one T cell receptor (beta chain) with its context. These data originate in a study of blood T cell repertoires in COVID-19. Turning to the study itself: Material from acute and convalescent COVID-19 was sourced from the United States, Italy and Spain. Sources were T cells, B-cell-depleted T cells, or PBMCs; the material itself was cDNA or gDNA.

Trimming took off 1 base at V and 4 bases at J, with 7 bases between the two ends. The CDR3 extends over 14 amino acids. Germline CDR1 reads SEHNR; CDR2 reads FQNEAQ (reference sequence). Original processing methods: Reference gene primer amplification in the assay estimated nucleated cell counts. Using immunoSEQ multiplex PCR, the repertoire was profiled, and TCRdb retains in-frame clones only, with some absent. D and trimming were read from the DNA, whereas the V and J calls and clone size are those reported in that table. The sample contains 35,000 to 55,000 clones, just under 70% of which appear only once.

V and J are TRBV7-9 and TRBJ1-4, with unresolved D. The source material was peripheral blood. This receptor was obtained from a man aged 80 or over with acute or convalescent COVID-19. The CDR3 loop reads CASSLGQINEKLFF. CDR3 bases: TGTGCCAGCAGCTTAGGACAAATTAATGAAAAACTGTTTTTT.